The rows below give T cell receptor beta chains drawn from one sample of a study of cytomegalovirus exposure and HLA in healthy donors. Sequenced by immunoSEQ multiplex PCR; TCRdb stores in-frame clones only, minus some. The table has about 160,000 clones, just under 80% seen once. The specimen was PBMCs. The origin of the receptors is a woman aged 40 to 49 in good health and CMV-seropositive. The CDR3 runs from the conserved cysteine through the conserved F or W. D genes are given only for firm matches. Clone sizes are given selectively: once, few, many, or a class where the clone is expanded.

d_call: .; j_call: TRBJ2-7; clone_size: .; v_call: TRBV11-3; cdr3_nt: TGTGCCAGCAGCTTAGGGCAGGCGAGCTCCTACGAGCAGTACTTC; cdr3_aa: CASSLGQASSYEQYF
d_call: .; j_call: TRBJ2-7; clone_size: few; v_call: TRBV19; cdr3_nt: TGTGCCAGTAGTAAACGGGGATTGGCCTACGAGCAGTACTTC; cdr3_aa: CASSKRGLAYEQYF
d_call: TRBD1; j_call: TRBJ1-2; clone_size: few; v_call: TRBV6-1; cdr3_nt: TGTGCCAGCAGCCCAACAGGGGACGGCTACACCTTC; cdr3_aa: CASSPTGDGYTF
d_call: .; j_call: TRBJ1-2; clone_size: once; v_call: TRBV5-4; cdr3_nt: TGTGCCAGCAGCTTGGAGGGGCTAAACTATGGCTACACCTTC; cdr3_aa: CASSLEGLNYGYTF
d_call: .; j_call: TRBJ1-6; clone_size: .; v_call: TRBV10-2; cdr3_nt: TGCGCCAGCAGTGTAGGAGGGGATCGTTCACCCCTCCACTTT; cdr3_aa: CASSVGGDRSPLHF
d_call: .; j_call: TRBJ1-1; clone_size: .; v_call: TRBV7-2; cdr3_nt: TGTGCCAGCAGCTTAGAGGGCAGGGGAATCACTGAAGCTTTCTTT; cdr3_aa: CASSLEGRGITEAFF
d_call: .; j_call: TRBJ1-1; clone_size: .; v_call: TRBV14; cdr3_nt: TGTGCCAGCAGCCAGCTGACAGTGAACACTGAAGCTTTCTTT; cdr3_aa: CASSQLTVNTEAFF
d_call: TRBD1; j_call: TRBJ2-1; clone_size: .; v_call: TRBV5-1; cdr3_nt: TGCGCCAGCAGCTTGCCCGGGACAGGGCTTACTGAGCAGTTCTTC; cdr3_aa: CASSLPGTGLTEQFF
d_call: .; j_call: TRBJ2-7; clone_size: many; v_call: TRBV10-1; cdr3_nt: TGCGCCAGCAACAACTACGAGCAGTACTTC; cdr3_aa: CASNNYEQYF
d_call: .; j_call: TRBJ2-7; clone_size: .; v_call: TRBV5-1; cdr3_nt: TGCGCCAGCAGCTTGGCCGGGAGCTCCTACGAGCAGTACTTC; cdr3_aa: CASSLAGSSYEQYF
d_call: TRBD1; j_call: TRBJ1-2; clone_size: .; v_call: TRBV2; cdr3_nt: TGTGCCAGCAGAAGTACGGACAGGGCCTATGGCTACACCTTC; cdr3_aa: CASRSTDRAYGYTF
d_call: TRBD1; j_call: TRBJ2-2; clone_size: .; v_call: TRBV11-3; cdr3_nt: TGTGCCAGCAGAAGGACAGGGAACACCGGGGAGCTGTTTTTT; cdr3_aa: CASRRTGNTGELFF
d_call: .; j_call: TRBJ1-2; clone_size: .; v_call: TRBV7-9; cdr3_nt: TGTGCCAGCACCAAAGAAGTAGTTGTTAACTATGGCTACACCTTC; cdr3_aa: CASTKEVVVNYGYTF
d_call: .; j_call: TRBJ1-2; clone_size: .; v_call: TRBV6-1; cdr3_nt: TGCGCCAGCAGTGAAGCGCCCCAGGGGTACTACACCTTC; cdr3_aa: CASSEAPQGYYTF
d_call: .; j_call: TRBJ2-7; clone_size: few; v_call: TRBV6-4; cdr3_nt: TGTGCCAGCGGGTTACAGGGTTTCTTCTTC; cdr3_aa: CASGLQGFFF
d_call: .; j_call: TRBJ1-5; clone_size: .; v_call: TRBV30; cdr3_nt: TGTGCCTGGAGCGCTCGACATGAAAATCAGCCCCAGCATTTT; cdr3_aa: CAWSARHENQPQHF
d_call: TRBD1; j_call: TRBJ1-2; clone_size: .; v_call: TRBV30; cdr3_nt: TGTGCCTGGACAGCAGAAACAGGGGTAACTTATACGGGCGGCTACACCTTC; cdr3_aa: CAWTAETGVTYTGGYTF
d_call: .; j_call: TRBJ1-4; clone_size: .; v_call: TRBV2; cdr3_nt: TGTGCCAGCAGTGAGGGAGGGCAGGGACAAGAAAAACTGTTTTTT; cdr3_aa: CASSEGGQGQEKLFF
d_call: .; j_call: TRBJ1-3; clone_size: .; v_call: TRBV5-5; cdr3_nt: TGTGCCAGCAGTCCTCCAAACAGGGTCAGCTCTGGAAACACCATATATTTT; cdr3_aa: CASSPPNRVSSGNTIYF
d_call: TRBD1; j_call: TRBJ1-1; clone_size: .; v_call: TRBV7-9; cdr3_nt: TGTGCCAGCAAGGGACAGGGGGGCACTGAAGCTTTCTTT; cdr3_aa: CASKGQGGTEAFF
d_call: TRBD1; j_call: TRBJ1-1; clone_size: once; v_call: TRBV5-1; cdr3_nt: TGCGCCAGCAGCTTGGAATCTACAGGGGGCGGTTCATACACTGAAGCTTTCTTT; cdr3_aa: CASSLESTGGGSYTEAFF
d_call: .; j_call: TRBJ1-6; clone_size: .; v_call: TRBV14; cdr3_nt: TGTGCCAGCAGCCAAGGGGGCAGGGTCCGTTCACCCCTCCACTTT; cdr3_aa: CASSQGGRVRSPLHF
d_call: TRBD1; j_call: TRBJ1-4; clone_size: few; v_call: TRBV5-6; cdr3_nt: TGTGCCAGCAGCTTGTCCCCCTGGGGGACAGGGGATGAAAAACTGTTTTTT; cdr3_aa: CASSLSPWGTGDEKLFF
d_call: TRBD1; j_call: TRBJ1-2; clone_size: .; v_call: TRBV11-2; cdr3_nt: TGTGCCAGCAGCAAAACCTTCCCTGGGACAGGGGTTAACTATGGCTACACCTTC; cdr3_aa: CASSKTFPGTGVNYGYTF
d_call: .; j_call: TRBJ2-2; clone_size: .; v_call: TRBV4-1; cdr3_nt: TGCGCCAGCAGCCAAGTTCTGGGGGGTTCCGGGGAGCTGTTTTTT; cdr3_aa: CASSQVLGGSGELFF
d_call: .; j_call: TRBJ2-6; clone_size: .; v_call: TRBV5-6; cdr3_nt: TGTGCCAGCAGCTTGGGTGAGAGCTCTGGGGCCAACGGCCTGACTTTC; cdr3_aa: CASSLGESSGANGLTF
d_call: .; j_call: TRBJ2-1; clone_size: .; v_call: TRBV11-2; cdr3_nt: TGTGCCAGCAGCTCCTGGGGCGACCGGCAGTTCTTC; cdr3_aa: CASSSWGDRQFF
d_call: .; j_call: TRBJ1-2; clone_size: once; v_call: TRBV5-4; cdr3_nt: TGTGCCAGCAGCTTCGGAGGTAGTAGTGGCTACACCTTC; cdr3_aa: CASSFGGSSGYTF
d_call: TRBD1; j_call: TRBJ1-1; clone_size: .; v_call: TRBV11-1; cdr3_nt: TGTGCCAGCAGCTCCAAGGCCCCGGGACAGGGGAACACTGAAGCTTTCTTT; cdr3_aa: CASSSKAPGQGNTEAFF
d_call: .; j_call: TRBJ1-5; clone_size: .; v_call: TRBV6-5; cdr3_nt: TGTGCCAGCAGTTACCAGATGGACACGCGGTGGCCCCAGCATTTT; cdr3_aa: CASSYQMDTRWPQHF
d_call: TRBD1; j_call: TRBJ2-7; clone_size: .; v_call: TRBV15; cdr3_nt: TGTGCCACCAGCAGAGAAGGTCCACAGGGGGCGTACGAGCAGTACTTC; cdr3_aa: CATSREGPQGAYEQYF
d_call: TRBD1; j_call: TRBJ1-2; clone_size: .; v_call: TRBV2; cdr3_nt: TGTGCCACCCAGCATGAGGGACAGGGTGATGGCTACACCTTC; cdr3_aa: CATQHEGQGDGYTF
d_call: TRBD2; j_call: TRBJ2-3; clone_size: .; v_call: TRBV19; cdr3_nt: TGTGCCAGTAGTCTACGGACTAGCGGGGGCACAGATACGCAGTATTTT; cdr3_aa: CASSLRTSGGTDTQYF
d_call: .; j_call: TRBJ1-2; clone_size: .; v_call: TRBV30; cdr3_nt: TGTGCCTGGAGTCTCACGGGGAACTATGGCTACACCTTC; cdr3_aa: CAWSLTGNYGYTF
d_call: .; j_call: TRBJ1-2; clone_size: .; v_call: TRBV7-9; cdr3_nt: TGTGCCAGCAGCTCTAGGGGTAGTCGGTCAATGGCAAACTATGGCTACACCTTC; cdr3_aa: CASSSRGSRSMANYGYTF
d_call: TRBD2; j_call: TRBJ2-3; clone_size: .; v_call: TRBV7-7; cdr3_nt: TGTGCCAGCAGCCCCGGACTAGCAACAGATACGCAGTATTTT; cdr3_aa: CASSPGLATDTQYF
d_call: .; j_call: TRBJ1-2; clone_size: .; v_call: TRBV29-1; cdr3_nt: TGCAGCGCCAAGGGAGGAGTGGGCTACACCTTC; cdr3_aa: CSAKGGVGYTF
d_call: TRBD2; j_call: TRBJ2-1; clone_size: .; v_call: TRBV6-1; cdr3_nt: TGTGCCAGCGGCGGGCTAGCGGGGGGTGGCAATGAGCAGTTCTTC; cdr3_aa: CASGGLAGGGNEQFF
d_call: .; j_call: TRBJ1-1; clone_size: .; v_call: TRBV10-1; cdr3_nt: TGCGCCAGCAGTGTTAAGAGGGGGACTGAAGCTTTCTTT; cdr3_aa: CASSVKRGTEAFF
d_call: TRBD2; j_call: TRBJ2-5; clone_size: .; v_call: TRBV4-2; cdr3_nt: TGTGCCAGCAGCCAAGATTCGGCTAGCGGGGCCGTCGACTTC; cdr3_aa: CASSQDSASGAVDF
d_call: TRBD1; j_call: TRBJ2-7; clone_size: .; v_call: TRBV18; cdr3_nt: TGTGCCAGCTCACCGGGACAGGGGGTTTACGAGCAGTACTTC; cdr3_aa: CASSPGQGVYEQYF
d_call: .; j_call: TRBJ1-4; clone_size: .; v_call: TRBV11-2; cdr3_nt: TGTGCCAGCAGCAGCAATAGAGGTGATAATGGTGAAAAACTGTTTTTT; cdr3_aa: CASSSNRGDNGEKLFF
d_call: TRBD1; j_call: TRBJ2-3; clone_size: .; v_call: TRBV2; cdr3_nt: TGTGCCAGCAATTTCGGGACAGGGGCAGATACGCAGTATTTT; cdr3_aa: CASNFGTGADTQYF
d_call: .; j_call: TRBJ1-5; clone_size: once; v_call: TRBV27; cdr3_nt: TGTGCCAGCAGTCCCGGACAGTTCGGGAATCAGCCCCAGCATTTT; cdr3_aa: CASSPGQFGNQPQHF
d_call: TRBD1; j_call: TRBJ1-5; clone_size: .; v_call: TRBV19; cdr3_nt: TGTGCCAGTAGTACTTATCGGGGGACAGGGGGGACCAATCAGCCCCAGCATTTT; cdr3_aa: CASSTYRGTGGTNQPQHF
d_call: TRBD1; j_call: TRBJ2-7; clone_size: .; v_call: TRBV7-2; cdr3_nt: TGTGCCAGCAGCTCGTACAGGGGTCCCTACGAGCAGTACTTC; cdr3_aa: CASSSYRGPYEQYF
d_call: .; j_call: TRBJ2-1; clone_size: .; v_call: TRBV5-1; cdr3_nt: TGCGCCAGCAACCCTATGACTATGAATGAGCAGTTCTTC; cdr3_aa: CASNPMTMNEQFF
d_call: .; j_call: TRBJ2-2; clone_size: .; v_call: TRBV11-2; cdr3_nt: TGTGCCAGCAGCTCTTATCCATCGGATAGCAACACCGGGGAGCTGTTTTTT; cdr3_aa: CASSSYPSDSNTGELFF
d_call: TRBD1; j_call: TRBJ1-1; clone_size: .; v_call: TRBV19; cdr3_nt: TGTGCCAGTAACCCCAGCGGGACAGGGTGGGACACTGAAGCTTTCTTT; cdr3_aa: CASNPSGTGWDTEAFF
d_call: TRBD1; j_call: TRBJ1-2; clone_size: .; v_call: TRBV7-2; cdr3_nt: TGTGCCAGCAGCGACAGGGTTGGCTACACCTTC; cdr3_aa: CASSDRVGYTF